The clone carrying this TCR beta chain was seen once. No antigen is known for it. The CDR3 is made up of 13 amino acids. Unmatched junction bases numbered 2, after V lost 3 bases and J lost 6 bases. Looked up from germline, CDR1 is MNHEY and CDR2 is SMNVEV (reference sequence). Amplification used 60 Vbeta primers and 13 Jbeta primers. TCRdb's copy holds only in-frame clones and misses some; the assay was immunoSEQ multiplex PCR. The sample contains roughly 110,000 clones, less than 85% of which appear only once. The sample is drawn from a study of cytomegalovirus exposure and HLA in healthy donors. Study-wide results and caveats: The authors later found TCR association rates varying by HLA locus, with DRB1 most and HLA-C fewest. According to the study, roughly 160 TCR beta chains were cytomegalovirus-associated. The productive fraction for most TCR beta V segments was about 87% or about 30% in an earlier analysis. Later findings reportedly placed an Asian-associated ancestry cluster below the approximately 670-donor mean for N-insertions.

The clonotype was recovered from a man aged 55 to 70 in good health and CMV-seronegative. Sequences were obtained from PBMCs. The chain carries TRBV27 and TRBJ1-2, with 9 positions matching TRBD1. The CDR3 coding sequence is TGTGCCAGCAGTTTCCGGGACAGGGATGGCTACACCTTC. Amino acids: CASSFRDRDGYTF.